The 13 T cell receptor beta chains listed next were all sequenced from one sample in a study of blood T cell repertoires in COVID-19. The data were produced by immunoSEQ multiplex PCR, yet TCRdb's version contains in-frame clones alone and is incomplete. Of around 160,000 clones in the sample, roughly 80% are singletons; the top ten hold around 40%. Sequenced sample: peripheral blood. These receptors all come from a human donor in a cohort sampled during active COVID-19.

The V and J genes are TRBV6-5 and TRBJ2-1; TRBD2 matches at 7 bases. V lost 5 bases, J lost 8 bases, and 12 bases stayed unmatched. Germline CDR1 and CDR2: MNHEY and SVGAGI. The CDR3 totals 15 residues. The CDR3 DNA reads as TGTGCCAGCAGTAGTCTTTCGGGGGGATCCGATGAGCAGTTCTTC. It encodes CASSSLSGGSDEQFF.

The V and J genes are TRBV7-2 and TRBJ2-5; possibly TRBD2 for D (6 bases). With 3 bases removed from V and 5 bases from J, the gap between germline ends came to 10 bases. This CDR3 has 13 amino acids. CDR1 and CDR2 from the germline V gene are SGHTA and FQGNSA. CDR3 coding DNA: TGTGCCAGCAGCTTCACCCGGGAGGAGACCCAGTACTTC. As protein: CASSFTREETQYF.

The rearrangement joins TRBV5-8 to TRBJ1-6; TRBD1 might be the D (5 bases). Germline V gives CDR1 SGHTS, CDR2 YDEGEE. The CDR3 totals 15 residues. V shed 0 bases and J shed 8 bases, with 12 bases lying between them. CDR3 amino acids: CASSLAAGGDSPLHF. CDR3 in DNA: TGTGCCAGCAGCTTGGCAGCGGGGGGGGATTCACCCCTCCACTTT.

The rearrangement links TRBV19 to TRBJ1-5; D might be TRBD1 (6 bases). Germline CDR1 and CDR2: LNHDA and SQIVND (reference sequence). The CDR3 consists of 16 residues. V was pared by 5 bases and J by 1 base, with 15 bases between. This CDR3 is CASSPQGFPSNQPQHF. The CDR3 bases are TGTGCCAGTAGTCCCCAGGGGTTTCCGAGCAATCAGCCCCAGCATTTT.

J is TRBJ2-3 and V is TRBV9; 10 bases are shared with TRBD2. Germline V gene lookup returns CDR1 SGDLS and CDR2 YYNGEE. V shed 3 bases, J shed 6 bases, and the junction held 16 bases outside the gene matches. The length of the CDR3 is 18 residues. DNA for the CDR3: TGTGCCAGCAGCGACTCGCGGGCTAGCGGGGGAACCGGGGATACGCAGTATTTT. It yields the protein CASSDSRASGGTGDTQYF.

This sequence joins TRBV19 and TRBJ2-7; 10 bases line up with TRBD1. The CDR3 spans 15 residues. Germline assignment: CDR1 LNHDA and CDR2 SQIVND (reference sequence). V was pared by 2 bases and J by 4 bases, with 5 bases of the junction left unmatched. CDR3 sequence reads: CASSIMSGQGYEQYF. DNA of the CDR3: TGTGCCAGTAGTATAATGTCGGGACAGGGGTACGAGCAGTACTTC.

The chain recombines TRBV3-1 (or the pseudogene TRBV3-2) with TRBJ1-3; weak D call: TRBD1 (5 bases). This CDR3 is 17 amino acids long. Per the germline V gene, CDR1 is LGHDT and CDR2 is YNNKEL (reference sequence). V lost 4 bases and J 0 bases, leaving 16 bases between the germline ends. The CDR3 reads CASSPRQKLSSGNTIYF. DNA for the CDR3: TGTGCCAGCAGCCCGCGACAGAAGCTAAGCTCTGGAAACACCATATATTTT.

V is TRBV19 and J is TRBJ2-1; the match to TRBD1 covers 7 bases. The J segment lost 4 bases and the V segment lost 5 bases, leaving 11 bases of the junction unmatched. This CDR3 is 16 amino acids long. Germline values: CDR1 LNHDA, CDR2 SQIVND (reference sequence). CDR3 bases: TGTGCCAGTAGTCCCTCGGACAGGAGGAAATACAATGAGCAGTTCTTC. Encoded protein: CASSPSDRRKYNEQFF.

The rearrangement joins TRBV6-6 to TRBJ2-7; D gene unclear. The CDR3 extends over 12 amino acids. V was trimmed by 2 bases and J by 3 bases, leaving 5 bases between them. Germline CDR1 and CDR2: MNHNY and SVGAGI (reference sequence). The DNA for the CDR3 is TGTGCCAGCAGTTACCAGGACTACGAGCAGTACTTC. Amino acids: CASSYQDYEQYF.

This chain uses TRBV2 with TRBJ1-1; 7 bases line up with TRBD1. The junction had 6 bases not matched to a gene; V was cut back by 6 bases and J by 2 bases. This CDR3 contains 14 residues. Per germline, CDR1 SNHLY and CDR2 FYNNEI. CDR3 loop: CASSPTGVNTEAFF. The CDR3 DNA sequence: TGTGCCAGCAGCCCCACAGGGGTAAACACTGAAGCTTTCTTT.

There are a few counts of this clone. This chain connects TRBV6-4 to TRBJ1-2; a possible D gene is TRBD1 (5 bases). CDR1 is MRHNA, CDR2 SNTAGT, per germline. The CDR3 sequence is 14 residues long. Deletions cut 6 bases from V and 8 bases from J, with 19 bases between. CDR3 loop: CASSPGTVSGGYTF. The CDR3, as DNA: TGTGCCAGCAGCCCCGGGACCGTTAGCGGGGGCTACACCTTC.

This chain links TRBV28 with TRBJ1-2, with unresolved D. Looked up from germline, CDR1 is MDHEN and CDR2 is SYDVKM. The CDR3 is 14 amino acids. V gave up 3 bases and J gave up 2 bases, with 10 bases separating them. CDR3 in DNA: TGTGCCAGCAGTTTTGTAAGGAGAAACTATGGCTACACCTTC. Its protein product is CASSFVRRNYGYTF.

The gene calls are TRBV3-1 (or the pseudogene TRBV3-2) and TRBJ2-7; TRBD2 is a possible D gene (6 bases). The germline gives CDR1 LGHDT, CDR2 YNNKEL (reference sequence). V lost 2 bases to trimming and J lost 4 bases, with 18 bases between them. The length of the CDR3 is 16 residues. The CDR3 region has the DNA TGTGCCAGCAGCCAATTGGAGGGCGGGTTAGGATACGAGCAGTACTTC. Its translation is CASSQLEGGLGYEQYF.